What follows is one T cell receptor (beta chain) and its context. This record comes from a study of T cell changes during pregnancy in multiple sclerosis. The data were produced by immunoSEQ multiplex PCR, yet TCRdb's version contains in-frame clones alone and is incomplete. The sample lists roughly 110,000 clones; less than 95% were seen once. The CDR3 loop spans 13 amino acids. With 6 bases removed from V and 3 bases from J, the gap between germline ends came to 12 bases. CDR1 and CDR2 from the germline V gene are KGHSH and LQKENI. The sequences come from peripheral blood, collected after pregnancy. The V call is TRBV18, the J call TRBJ2-7; tentatively, D is TRBD2 (5 bases). The TCR originated in a female donor with multiple sclerosis, enrolled in a pregnancy study. The DNA for the CDR3 is TGTGCCAGCTCCGGAGGTGGGGTCTACGAGCAGTACTTC. It translates to CASSGGGVYEQYF. Together with reference TRBV18 and TRBJ2-7, the CDR3 gives the full variable domain: NAGVMQNPRHLVRRRGQEARLRCSPMKGHSHVYWYRQLPEEGLKFMVYLQKENIIDESGMPKERFSAEFPKEGPSILRIQQVVRGDSAAYFCASSGGGVYEQYFGPGTRLTVT.